A selection of T cell receptor beta chains follows, all from one sample in a study of blood T cell repertoires in COVID-19. The method was immunoSEQ multiplex PCR; TCRdb's version includes in-frame clones alone and lacks a portion of them. The sample gives more than 95,000 clones, around 90% of which show up once; about 7.7% is in the top ten. Sample: peripheral blood. These receptors all stem from a human donor in a cohort sampled during active COVID-19. CDR3s include the opening cysteine and the closing phenylalanine or tryptophan. D genes are given only for firm matches. Clone size appears in some rows only: once, few, many, or a class for an expanded clone.

j_gene: TRBJ2-5; d_gene: TRBD2; v_gene: TRBV3-1/TRBV3-2; abundance: NA; CDR3aa: CASSHESSGGPQETQYF; CDR3nt: TGTGCCAGCAGCCACGAATCTAGCGGGGGGCCGCAAGAGACCCAGTACTTC
j_gene: TRBJ2-1; d_gene: NA; v_gene: TRBV11-2; abundance: NA; CDR3aa: CASRSTGYNEQFF; CDR3nt: TGTGCCAGCAGGTCTACAGGGTACAATGAGCAGTTCTTC
j_gene: TRBJ2-2; d_gene: NA; v_gene: TRBV10-2; abundance: NA; CDR3aa: CASSESRPTNTGELFF; CDR3nt: TGCGCCAGCAGTGAGTCGAGGCCCACGAACACCGGGGAGCTGTTTTTT
j_gene: TRBJ2-5; d_gene: NA; v_gene: TRBV7-8; abundance: NA; CDR3aa: CASSLASAGWETQYF; CDR3nt: TGTGCCAGCAGCTTAGCCTCCGCGGGGTGGGAGACCCAGTACTTC
j_gene: TRBJ2-7; d_gene: NA; v_gene: TRBV27; abundance: few; CDR3aa: CASRGVAASYEQYF; CDR3nt: TGTGCCAGCAGGGGTGTGGCGGCCTCCTACGAGCAGTACTTC
j_gene: TRBJ2-2; d_gene: TRBD2; v_gene: TRBV5-1; abundance: NA; CDR3aa: CASRYASGIAGELFF; CDR3nt: TGCGCCAGCAGGTACGCTAGCGGGATCGCCGGGGAGCTGTTTTTT
j_gene: TRBJ1-1; d_gene: TRBD1; v_gene: TRBV10-1; abundance: few; CDR3aa: CASSPAGETGPMYTEAFF; CDR3nt: TGCGCCAGCAGTCCAGCGGGGGAGACAGGGCCGATGTACACTGAAGCTTTCTTT
j_gene: TRBJ2-5; d_gene: TRBD2; v_gene: TRBV5-5; abundance: NA; CDR3aa: CASSLLAGGLETQYF; CDR3nt: TGTGCCAGCAGCTTGCTAGCGGGGGGCCTCGAGACCCAGTACTTC
j_gene: TRBJ2-3; d_gene: TRBD2; v_gene: TRBV10-3; abundance: NA; CDR3aa: CAISERLAGGQDTQYF; CDR3nt: TGTGCCATCAGTGAGCGACTAGCGGGAGGGCAAGATACGCAGTATTTT
j_gene: TRBJ2-2; d_gene: NA; v_gene: TRBV29-1; abundance: NA; CDR3aa: CSVALQAPYTGELFF; CDR3nt: TGCAGCGTTGCTCTGCAAGCCCCGTACACCGGGGAGCTGTTTTTT
j_gene: TRBJ2-7; d_gene: NA; v_gene: TRBV6-4; abundance: NA; CDR3aa: CASSESAVRAEQYF; CDR3nt: TGTGCCAGCAGTGAGTCGGCAGTTCGAGCGGAGCAGTACTTC
j_gene: TRBJ2-3; d_gene: NA; v_gene: TRBV10-1; abundance: NA; CDR3aa: CASSESGVDTQYF; CDR3nt: TGCGCCAGCAGTGAGTCAGGGGTAGATACGCAGTATTTT
j_gene: TRBJ2-2; d_gene: NA; v_gene: TRBV10-1; abundance: NA; CDR3aa: CASSEPDTGELFF; CDR3nt: TGCGCCAGCAGTGAGCCTGACACCGGGGAGCTGTTTTTT
j_gene: TRBJ1-2; d_gene: NA; v_gene: TRBV30; abundance: NA; CDR3aa: CAWSREGDYGYTF; CDR3nt: TGTGCCTGGAGTAGGGAGGGGGACTATGGCTACACCTTC
j_gene: TRBJ2-5; d_gene: TRBD1; v_gene: TRBV29-1; abundance: NA; CDR3aa: CSVGIATGVKKTQYF; CDR3nt: TGCAGCGTTGGGATCGCGACAGGGGTTAAGAAGACCCAGTACTTC
j_gene: TRBJ1-3; d_gene: NA; v_gene: TRBV28; abundance: NA; CDR3aa: CASRGGGPKGNTIYF; CDR3nt: TGTGCCAGCAGGGGCGGGGGGCCGAAGGGAAACACCATATATTTT
j_gene: TRBJ2-5; d_gene: TRBD1; v_gene: TRBV5-1; abundance: NA; CDR3aa: CASSLAGQGAAGETQYF; CDR3nt: TGCGCCAGCAGCTTGGCCGGTCAGGGGGCCGCCGGGGAGACCCAGTACTTC
j_gene: TRBJ2-5; d_gene: NA; v_gene: TRBV2; abundance: NA; CDR3aa: CASKLGAQETQYF; CDR3nt: TGTGCCAGCAAGTTAGGGGCCCAAGAGACCCAGTACTTC
j_gene: TRBJ1-3; d_gene: NA; v_gene: TRBV28; abundance: NA; CDR3aa: CASTPTGFSGNTIYF; CDR3nt: TGTGCCAGCACCCCGACAGGTTTCTCTGGAAACACCATATATTTT
j_gene: TRBJ2-4; d_gene: TRBD2; v_gene: TRBV20-1; abundance: NA; CDR3aa: CSASAAGGAKNIQYF; CDR3nt: TGCAGTGCTAGTGCGGCGGGGGGAGCCAAAAACATTCAGTACTTC
j_gene: TRBJ2-5; d_gene: NA; v_gene: TRBV6-5; abundance: NA; CDR3aa: CASSYPRGGPQYF; CDR3nt: TGTGCCAGCAGTTACCCGAGGGGGGGCCCCCAGTACTTC
j_gene: TRBJ2-5; d_gene: NA; v_gene: TRBV7-9; abundance: NA; CDR3aa: CASSLVSLRTQYF; CDR3nt: TGTGCCAGCAGCTTAGTTAGCCTCCGGACCCAGTACTTC
j_gene: TRBJ2-1; d_gene: TRBD1; v_gene: TRBV24-1; abundance: NA; CDR3aa: CATSDLLGQGGNEQFF; CDR3nt: TGTGCCACCAGTGATTTACTCGGACAGGGGGGCAATGAGCAGTTCTTC
j_gene: TRBJ1-1; d_gene: TRBD1; v_gene: TRBV6-6; abundance: NA; CDR3aa: CASTLLDRGPEAFF; CDR3nt: TGTGCCAGCACTTTACTGGACAGGGGACCTGAAGCTTTCTTT
j_gene: TRBJ1-4; d_gene: TRBD1; v_gene: TRBV28; abundance: NA; CDR3aa: CASSLAGTGTGEKLFF; CDR3nt: TGTGCCAGCAGTCTCGCCGGGACAGGGACTGGGGAAAAACTGTTTTTT
j_gene: TRBJ2-7; d_gene: NA; v_gene: TRBV5-1; abundance: medium-sized; CDR3aa: CASSLIAEGIYEQYF; CDR3nt: TGCGCCAGCAGCTTGATAGCGGAGGGGATCTACGAGCAGTACTTC
j_gene: TRBJ2-1; d_gene: TRBD2; v_gene: TRBV7-9; abundance: NA; CDR3aa: CASSPQREAKHNEQFF; CDR3nt: TGTGCCAGCAGCCCCCAGCGGGAGGCCAAGCACAATGAGCAGTTCTTC
j_gene: TRBJ1-4; d_gene: NA; v_gene: TRBV7-9; abundance: NA; CDR3aa: CASRGGPNEKLFF; CDR3nt: TGTGCCAGCAGGGGGGGACCTAATGAAAAACTGTTTTTT
j_gene: TRBJ1-5; d_gene: TRBD1; v_gene: TRBV30; abundance: NA; CDR3aa: CAWSVAGGLNQPQHF; CDR3nt: TGTGCCTGGAGTGTAGCAGGGGGACTTAATCAGCCCCAGCATTTT
j_gene: TRBJ2-3; d_gene: TRBD1; v_gene: TRBV5-8; abundance: NA; CDR3aa: CASSLGGDWTGEGDTQYF; CDR3nt: TGTGCCAGCAGCTTGGGGGGCGACTGGACAGGGGAGGGAGATACGCAGTATTTT
j_gene: TRBJ2-1; d_gene: NA; v_gene: TRBV2; abundance: NA; CDR3aa: CASRQTINEQFF; CDR3nt: TGTGCCAGCAGACAGACCATCAATGAGCAGTTCTTC
j_gene: TRBJ2-7; d_gene: TRBD2; v_gene: TRBV18; abundance: NA; CDR3aa: CASSPSGGTPLREQYF; CDR3nt: TGTGCCAGCTCCCCATCGGGGGGGACACCACTACGAGAGCAGTACTTC
j_gene: TRBJ1-1; d_gene: TRBD1; v_gene: TRBV25-1; abundance: NA; CDR3aa: CASSEYGTGGIAEAFF; CDR3nt: TGTGCCAGCAGTGAATACGGGACAGGGGGGATTGCTGAAGCTTTCTTT
j_gene: TRBJ1-1; d_gene: NA; v_gene: TRBV20-1; abundance: NA; CDR3aa: CSASWGSFEAFF; CDR3nt: TGCAGTGCTAGTTGGGGCAGTTTTGAAGCTTTCTTT
j_gene: TRBJ1-2; d_gene: TRBD1; v_gene: TRBV19; abundance: NA; CDR3aa: CASRARLGDRELYGYTF; CDR3nt: TGTGCCAGTAGGGCCCGCCTTGGAGACAGGGAATTATATGGCTACACCTTC
j_gene: TRBJ2-1; d_gene: NA; v_gene: TRBV5-1; abundance: NA; CDR3aa: CASSLALSDNEQFF; CDR3nt: TGCGCCAGCAGCTTGGCCCTATCCGACAATGAGCAGTTCTTC
j_gene: TRBJ1-6; d_gene: NA; v_gene: TRBV19; abundance: NA; CDR3aa: CASSILGEHSPLHF; CDR3nt: TGTGCCAGTAGTATTCTCGGGGAACATTCACCCCTCCACTTT
j_gene: TRBJ2-1; d_gene: TRBD1; v_gene: TRBV9; abundance: NA; CDR3aa: CASSLRTGGQSGYNEQFF; CDR3nt: TGTGCCAGCAGCCTCCGGACAGGGGGTCAGTCGGGATACAATGAGCAGTTCTTC
j_gene: TRBJ2-7; d_gene: NA; v_gene: TRBV4-2; abundance: NA; CDR3aa: CASSQDFAERRAYEQYF; CDR3nt: TGTGCCAGCAGCCAGGACTTTGCGGAGCGAAGAGCCTACGAGCAGTACTTC
j_gene: TRBJ2-2; d_gene: TRBD2; v_gene: TRBV9; abundance: NA; CDR3aa: CASSVAWREGLTGELFF; CDR3nt: TGTGCCAGCAGCGTAGCATGGCGGGAGGGCCTCACCGGGGAGCTGTTTTTT
j_gene: TRBJ1-1; d_gene: TRBD1; v_gene: TRBV12-3/TRBV12-4; abundance: NA; CDR3aa: CASTGTGTEAFF; CDR3nt: TGTGCCAGCACCGGGACAGGCACTGAAGCTTTCTTT
j_gene: TRBJ2-1; d_gene: NA; v_gene: TRBV5-4; abundance: NA; CDR3aa: CASSGGTGTYNEQFF; CDR3nt: TGTGCCAGCAGCGGCGGGACGGGTACCTACAATGAGCAGTTCTTC
j_gene: TRBJ2-7; d_gene: TRBD1; v_gene: TRBV5-1; abundance: NA; CDR3aa: CASSIGTGTYEQYF; CDR3nt: TGCGCCAGCAGCATCGGGACAGGAACCTACGAGCAGTACTTC
j_gene: TRBJ2-1; d_gene: TRBD2; v_gene: TRBV6-2/TRBV6-3; abundance: NA; CDR3aa: CASSYSRRGDYNEQFF; CDR3nt: TGTGCCAGCAGTTACTCGAGGCGGGGGGACTACAATGAGCAGTTCTTC
j_gene: TRBJ1-5; d_gene: TRBD1; v_gene: TRBV24-1; abundance: NA; CDR3aa: CATSETGSNQPQHF; CDR3nt: TGTGCCACCAGTGAGACAGGGAGCAATCAGCCCCAGCATTTT
j_gene: TRBJ2-7; d_gene: NA; v_gene: TRBV11-1; abundance: NA; CDR3aa: CASSRMQGLSYEQYF; CDR3nt: TGTGCCAGCAGCAGGATGCAGGGCCTCTCCTACGAGCAGTACTTC
j_gene: TRBJ2-7; d_gene: NA; v_gene: TRBV5-1; abundance: NA; CDR3aa: CASSLLGVAEQYF; CDR3nt: TGCGCCAGCAGCTTGTTAGGAGTAGCCGAGCAGTACTTC
j_gene: TRBJ1-2; d_gene: NA; v_gene: TRBV14; abundance: NA; CDR3aa: CASSQAGGPYGYTF; CDR3nt: TGTGCCAGCAGCCAAGCGGGAGGGCCCTATGGCTACACCTTC
j_gene: TRBJ1-1; d_gene: NA; v_gene: TRBV6-1; abundance: few; CDR3aa: CASSAGVARMNTEAFF; CDR3nt: TGTGCCAGCAGTGCGGGGGTTGCGCGGATGAACACTGAAGCTTTCTTT
j_gene: TRBJ2-2; d_gene: NA; v_gene: TRBV19; abundance: few; CDR3aa: CASRQGNTGELFF; CDR3nt: TGTGCCAGTCGCCAGGGGAACACCGGGGAGCTGTTTTTT
j_gene: TRBJ2-7; d_gene: NA; v_gene: TRBV5-1; abundance: NA; CDR3aa: CASSLRGYEQYF; CDR3nt: TGCGCCAGCAGCTTGAGGGGTTACGAGCAGTACTTC
j_gene: TRBJ2-2; d_gene: NA; v_gene: TRBV10-1; abundance: NA; CDR3aa: CASSLPNTGELFF; CDR3nt: TGCGCCAGCAGTCTTCCGAACACCGGGGAGCTGTTTTTT
j_gene: TRBJ1-5; d_gene: NA; v_gene: TRBV24-1; abundance: NA; CDR3aa: CATSGTTGESNQPQHF; CDR3nt: TGTGCCACCAGTGGTACCACAGGTGAAAGCAATCAGCCCCAGCATTTT
j_gene: TRBJ1-1; d_gene: NA; v_gene: TRBV28; abundance: NA; CDR3aa: CASTDKPPMNTEAFF; CDR3nt: TGTGCCAGCACGGACAAGCCGCCTATGAACACTGAAGCTTTCTTT
j_gene: TRBJ2-6; d_gene: TRBD1; v_gene: TRBV7-7; abundance: NA; CDR3aa: CASSPGQAGANVLTF; CDR3nt: TGTGCCAGCAGCCCGGGACAGGCTGGGGCCAACGTCCTGACTTTC
j_gene: TRBJ2-5; d_gene: NA; v_gene: TRBV7-9; abundance: NA; CDR3aa: CASSPLAGVQETQYF; CDR3nt: TGTGCCAGCAGCCCCCTCGCAGGGGTCCAAGAGACCCAGTACTTC
j_gene: TRBJ1-5; d_gene: TRBD1; v_gene: TRBV27; abundance: NA; CDR3aa: CASTSDRGGNQPQHF; CDR3nt: TGTGCCAGCACCTCCGACAGGGGAGGAAATCAGCCCCAGCATTTT